These T cell receptor beta chains were read from a single sample in a study of shared clonotypes between healthy human individuals. The protocol was immunoSEQ multiplex PCR, while the TCRdb copy is restricted to in-frame clones and leaves out a portion. The sample carries approximately 720,000 clones, about 90% recorded once. Sequencing used naive CD8+ T cells sorted from blood. Source of these receptors: a man aged 30 to 39 in good health. CDR3s include the opening cysteine and the closing phenylalanine or tryptophan. D genes are given only for firm matches. Some rows have no size entry. The others give once, few or many, or a class for an expanded clone.

. . TRBJ2-7 TRBV4-3 TGCGCCAGCAGCCAGGCCCTCGGGAGATACGAGCAGTACTTC CASSQALGRYEQYF
. . TRBJ2-7 TRBV14 TGTGCCAGCAGCCCAGACGACAGATTCTACGAGCAGTACTTC CASSPDDRFYEQYF
. once TRBJ1-3 TRBV5-7 TGTGCCAGCAGCTCACCAGGTCTGAGGGGAAACACCATATATTTT CASSSPGLRGNTIYF
. . TRBJ2-2 TRBV11-3 TGTGCCAGCTCTAACCCGAACACCGGGGAGCTGTTTTTT CASSNPNTGELFF
TRBD2 . TRBJ2-1 TRBV18 TGTGCCAGCTCGCCACCTCGACTAGCGGGTTACTACAATGAGCAGTTCTTC CASSPPRLAGYYNEQFF
. . TRBJ2-5 TRBV27 TGTGCCAGCAGTTTATCCGTTTGGAGGGGGCGGCATCAAGAGACCCAGTACTTC CASSLSVWRGRHQETQYF
TRBD1 . TRBJ1-1 TRBV28 TGTGCCAGCAGTTCCCGGGACAGGGGGATGAACACTGAAGCTTTCTTT CASSSRDRGMNTEAFF
. . TRBJ2-7 TRBV7-6 TGTGCCAGCAGCTTCCGGGGGCGCAGCGAGCAGTACTTC CASSFRGRSEQYF
. . TRBJ2-7 TRBV10-2 TGCGCCAGCAGTGGACAGGAAGGAGCCTACGAGCAGTACTTC CASSGQEGAYEQYF
. . TRBJ2-1 TRBV5-6 TGTGCCAGCAGCCCTTTTCCGCCTATAGCTAGGGAGCAGTTCTTC CASSPFPPIAREQFF
. . TRBJ1-1 TRBV11-2 TGTGCCAGCAGCCTCAACGCCGGTGTATGGATGAACACTGAAGCTTTCTTT CASSLNAGVWMNTEAFF
. few TRBJ1-1 TRBV7-3 TGTGCCAGCAGCATCGACAGTACGAACACTGAAGCTTTCTTT CASSIDSTNTEAFF
. . TRBJ1-5 TRBV27 TGTGCCAGCAGTTTGGGGGGGGGCGATCAGCCCCAGCATTTT CASSLGGGDQPQHF
. . TRBJ2-3 TRBV7-2 TGTGCCAGCAGAGCGACAGATACGCAGTATTTT CASRATDTQYF
. . TRBJ2-7 TRBV2 TGTGCCAGCCTGACGGGGGAAGGAGGCGAGCAGTACTTC CASLTGEGGEQYF
TRBD2 . TRBJ2-4 TRBV18 TGTGCCAGCTCACCGCTAGCGGGAGGGCCGGGGGATGCCAAAAACATTCAGTACTTC CASSPLAGGPGDAKNIQYF
. . TRBJ2-1 TRBV27 TGTGCCAGCAGTCTATCAGCGGGCGAGCAGTTCTTC CASSLSAGEQFF
. . TRBJ2-2 TRBV27 TGTGCCAGCAGTCCTGGACCGAACACCGGGGAGCTGTTTTTT CASSPGPNTGELFF
. . TRBJ1-1 TRBV27 TGTGCCAGCAGTTTCGGACAGAACACTGAAGCTTTCTTT CASSFGQNTEAFF
TRBD1 once TRBJ2-7 TRBV9 TGTGCCAGCAGCGCATCGCCGGGACAGGGTGGTGTCGAGCAGTACTTC CASSASPGQGGVEQYF
. . TRBJ2-7 TRBV6-6 TGTGCCAGCAGCCAATCCCCCAAGTACTACGAGCAGTACTTC CASSQSPKYYEQYF
TRBD1 . TRBJ2-5 TRBV29-1 TGCAGCGTCCGCGGGGACAGGGCCGGGGATCAAGAGACCCAGTACTTC CSVRGDRAGDQETQYF
. . TRBJ2-2 TRBV27 TGTGCCAGCAGTTTGGAGGGGGCAACCGGGGAGCTGTTTTTT CASSLEGATGELFF
. once TRBJ2-1 TRBV29-1 TGCAGCGTTCCAGGGGAGCGTGAGCAGTTCTTC CSVPGEREQFF
TRBD1 once TRBJ2-1 TRBV7-2 TGTGCCAGCAGCCCCCCGGGACAGGGCATCAATGAGCAGTTCTTC CASSPPGQGINEQFF
. . TRBJ2-7 TRBV29-1 TGCAGCGTTGACCCGGACGGCTACGAGCAGTACTTC CSVDPDGYEQYF
. . TRBJ2-2 TRBV7-9 TGTGCCAGCAGCTATCCTCTAGAGAACACCGGGGAGCTGTTTTTT CASSYPLENTGELFF
. . TRBJ2-3 TRBV9 TGTGCCAGCAGCCCTGGTTTGGGGTTAGTGGCAGATACGCAGTATTTT CASSPGLGLVADTQYF
. . TRBJ1-2 TRBV27 TGTGCCAGCAGTTTAAGGCAGGGTTTCTATGGCTACACCTTC CASSLRQGFYGYTF
TRBD2 . TRBJ2-1 TRBV27 TGTGCCAGCAGTTGGGTTCGGGGGAGGGATGAGCAGTTCTTC CASSWVRGRDEQFF
TRBD2 . TRBJ2-1 TRBV13 TGTGCCAGCAGCTTAGGCTGGCGGGAGAGCTACAATGAGCAGTTCTTC CASSLGWRESYNEQFF
. once TRBJ2-3 TRBV5-1 TGCGCCAGCAGCTTTGAGGGAGTAGGCACAGATACGCAGTATTTT CASSFEGVGTDTQYF
. . TRBJ2-3 TRBV7-9 TGTGCCAGCAGCTCGAGTTCCGATACGCAGTATTTT CASSSSSDTQYF
TRBD2 . TRBJ2-3 TRBV14 TGTGCCAGCAGCCAAGGACTCCGGGTAGCGGGAGTCTCAGATACGCAGTATTTT CASSQGLRVAGVSDTQYF
. . TRBJ2-7 TRBV6-5 TGTGCCAGCAGTTACTCCCCCTCCTACGAGCAGTACTTC CASSYSPSYEQYF
. . TRBJ2-3 TRBV4-1 TGCGCCAGCAGCCCCGTGGTAGGCACAGATACGCAGTATTTT CASSPVVGTDTQYF
. . TRBJ2-6 TRBV19 TGTGCCAGTAGTATGCCGGCAGGGTTTTCGTCTAACTCTGGGGCCAACGTCCTGACTTTC CASSMPAGFSSNSGANVLTF
TRBD2 . TRBJ2-2 TRBV2 TGTGCCAGCAGTGAAAGGCTTGGCGGGGGAAACACCGGGGAGCTGTTTTTT CASSERLGGGNTGELFF
TRBD2 . TRBJ2-7 TRBV27 TGTGCCAGCAGTTTCGGCGGGAGCCCCTACGAGCAGTACTTC CASSFGGSPYEQYF
. . TRBJ2-4 TRBV9 TGTGCCAGCAGCGTAGGGACCCTAGCCAAAAACATTCAGTACTTC CASSVGTLAKNIQYF
TRBD1 . TRBJ2-3 TRBV11-2 TGTGCCAGCAGCCCAGACCACCGGGACAGCTACAGCACAGATACGCAGTATTTT CASSPDHRDSYSTDTQYF
TRBD2 . TRBJ2-5 TRBV29-1 TGCAGCGGACTAGCGGGAGGTGTTCAGGAGACCCAGTACTTC CSGLAGGVQETQYF
. . TRBJ2-7 TRBV27 TGTGCCAGCAGCTGGGGGACGTCGGGACCCTACGAGCAGTACTTC CASSWGTSGPYEQYF
. . TRBJ2-1 TRBV7-9 TGTGCCAGCAGCGACCCTTGGGACGCTGCGAGAGGCAATGAGCAGTTCTTC CASSDPWDAARGNEQFF
. . TRBJ2-7 TRBV27 TGTGCCAGCGCTTGGGACGGATCACTGGTCTACGAGCAGTACTTC CASAWDGSLVYEQYF
. . TRBJ2-1 TRBV21-1 TGTGCCAGCAGCAGCCGGACAGGGGAAAGCTCCTACAATGAGCAGTTCTTC CASSSRTGESSYNEQFF
. once TRBJ2-7 TRBV5-5 TGTGCCAGCAGCCGGGGAAGGGGCCCCTACGAGCAGTACTTC CASSRGRGPYEQYF
. . TRBJ2-7 TRBV11-3 TGTGCCAGCAGCTTAGCTGGCAGGGGTTACGAGCAGTACTTC CASSLAGRGYEQYF
TRBD1 . TRBJ2-7 TRBV4-1 TGCGCCAGCAGCCAGACAGGGGCGCCCTTCGACGAGCAGTACTTC CASSQTGAPFDEQYF
. . TRBJ2-2 TRBV4-3 TGCGCCAGCAGCCAATTCTCACCGGGCACCGGGGAGCTGTTTTTT CASSQFSPGTGELFF
. . TRBJ2-3 TRBV5-4 TGTGCCAGCAGCTTGGCCACTGGGATCTCCCCCGATACGCAGTATTTT CASSLATGISPDTQYF
. once TRBJ2-3 TRBV27 TGTGCCGCCTCAGATCTTTCTGGTACAGATACGCAGTATTTT CAASDLSGTDTQYF
TRBD1 once TRBJ2-7 TRBV28 TGTGCCAGCACCCTACGGGACAGGGTGTACGAGCAGTACTTC CASTLRDRVYEQYF
. . TRBJ2-1 TRBV11-2 TGTGCCAGCAGCCCCCTCGGGGTGGGCAATGAGCAGTTCTTC CASSPLGVGNEQFF
TRBD2 . TRBJ2-5 TRBV7-6 TGTGCCAGCAGCTTAGGAGAGTGGAATGGTGGGACTAGCGGGGTCAAAGAGACCCAGTACTTC CASSLGEWNGGTSGVKETQYF
TRBD1 . TRBJ2-7 TRBV7-9 TGTGCCAGCAGGGGACAGGGGATTTACGAGCAGTACTTC CASRGQGIYEQYF
. . TRBJ2-5 TRBV2 TGTGCCAGCAGTGGGGGACCTAACCAAGCGGAGACCCAGTACTTC CASSGGPNQAETQYF
TRBD2 . TRBJ2-5 TRBV11-2 TGTGCCAGCAGCTTAACTAGCGGGAGTATCGGACGGGAGACCCAGTACTTC CASSLTSGSIGRETQYF